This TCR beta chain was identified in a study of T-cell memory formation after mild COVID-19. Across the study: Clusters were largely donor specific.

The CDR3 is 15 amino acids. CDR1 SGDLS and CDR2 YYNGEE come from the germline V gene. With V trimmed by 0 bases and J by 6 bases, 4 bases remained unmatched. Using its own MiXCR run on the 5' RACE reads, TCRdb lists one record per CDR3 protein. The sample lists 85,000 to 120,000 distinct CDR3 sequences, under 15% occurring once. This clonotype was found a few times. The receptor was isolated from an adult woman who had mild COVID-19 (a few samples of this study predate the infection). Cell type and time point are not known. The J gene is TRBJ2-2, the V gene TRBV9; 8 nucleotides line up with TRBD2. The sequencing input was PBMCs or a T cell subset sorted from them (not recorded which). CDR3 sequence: CASSVDGRVPGELFF. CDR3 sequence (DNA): TGTGCCAGCAGCGTAGACGGGAGGGTCCCCGGGGAGCTGTTTTTT.